This T cell receptor (beta chain) was obtained from a study of cytomegalovirus exposure and HLA in healthy donors. Researchers ran the PCR with 60 Vbeta and 13 Jbeta primers. Measured with immunoSEQ multiplex PCR; TCRdb has only the in-frame clones, and not every one. The sample has 180,000 or so clones, about 82% seen once. On this clone itself: Its antigen is as yet unknown.

General study results and limits: The authors reported that TCR beta sequences could predict HLA-A and HLA-B alleles. These predictions were accurate for most subjects in the first cohort.

Germline V gene sequence: CDR1 SGHRS, CDR2 YFSETQ. The ends were cut back, 7 bases at V and 5 bases at J, with 17 bases in the middle. CDR3 length: 14 amino acids. This chain joins TRBV5-1 and TRBJ2-3, with a tentative D call TRBD2 (6 bases). The sequenced sample was PBMCs. The clonotype was recovered from a man between 18 and 29 years old in good health and CMV-seronegative. The CDR3 here is CASAGTSMGDTQYF. The CDR3 DNA follows: TGCGCCAGCGCTGGGACTTCAATGGGAGATACGCAGTATTTT.